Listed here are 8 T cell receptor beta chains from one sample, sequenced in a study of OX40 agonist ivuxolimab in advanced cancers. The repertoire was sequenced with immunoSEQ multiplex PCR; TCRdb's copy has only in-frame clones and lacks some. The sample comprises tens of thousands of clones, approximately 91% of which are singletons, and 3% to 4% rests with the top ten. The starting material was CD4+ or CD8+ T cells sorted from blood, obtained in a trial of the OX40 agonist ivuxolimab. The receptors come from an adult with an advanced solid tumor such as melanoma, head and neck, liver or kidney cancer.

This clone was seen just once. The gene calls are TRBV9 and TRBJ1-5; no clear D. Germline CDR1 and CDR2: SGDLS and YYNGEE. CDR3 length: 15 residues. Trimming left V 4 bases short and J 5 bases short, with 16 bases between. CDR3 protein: CASSPHSEMDQPQHF. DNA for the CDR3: TGTGCCAGCAGCCCGCATTCGGAGATGGATCAGCCCCAGCATTTT.

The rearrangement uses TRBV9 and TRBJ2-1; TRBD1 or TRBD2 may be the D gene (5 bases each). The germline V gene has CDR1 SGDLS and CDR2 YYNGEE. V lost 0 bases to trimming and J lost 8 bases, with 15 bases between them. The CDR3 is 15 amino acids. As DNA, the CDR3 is TGTGCCAGCAGCGTAGGAGTGGGGGTCTGGGATGAGCAGTTCTTC. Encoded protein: CASSVGVGVWDEQFF.

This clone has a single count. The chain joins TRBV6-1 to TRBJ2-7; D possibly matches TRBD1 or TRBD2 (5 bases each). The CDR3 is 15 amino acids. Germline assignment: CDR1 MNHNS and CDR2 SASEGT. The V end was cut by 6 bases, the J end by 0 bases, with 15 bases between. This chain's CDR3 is CASRGRAGDSYEQYF. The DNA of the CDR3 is TGTGCCAGCAGGGGGCGGGCAGGCGACTCCTACGAGCAGTACTTC.

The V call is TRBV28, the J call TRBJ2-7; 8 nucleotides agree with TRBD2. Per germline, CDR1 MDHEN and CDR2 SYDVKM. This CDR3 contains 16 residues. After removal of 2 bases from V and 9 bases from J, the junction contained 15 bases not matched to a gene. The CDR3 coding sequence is TGTGCCAGCAGTTTAATATGGTACGGGGGGGAAGCGATGCAGTACTTC. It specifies CASSLIWYGGEAMQYF. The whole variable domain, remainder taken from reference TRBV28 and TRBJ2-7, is DVKVTQSSRYLVKRTGEKVFLECVQDMDHENMFWYRQDPGLGLRLIYFSYDVKMKEKGDIPEGYSVSREKKERFSLILESASTNQTSMYLCASSLIWYGGEAMQYFGPGTRLTVT.

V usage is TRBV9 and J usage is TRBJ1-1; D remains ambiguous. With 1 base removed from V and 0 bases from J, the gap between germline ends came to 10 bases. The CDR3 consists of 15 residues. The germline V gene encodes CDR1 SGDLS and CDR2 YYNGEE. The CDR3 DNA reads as TGTGCCAGCAGCGTACCGGATTTTCTGAACACTGAAGCTTTCTTT. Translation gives CASSVPDFLNTEAFF. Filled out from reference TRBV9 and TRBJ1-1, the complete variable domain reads DSGVTQTPKHLITATGQRVTLRCSPRSGDLSVYWYQQSLDQGLQFLIQYYNGEERAKGNILERFSAQQFPDLHSELNLSSLELGDSALYFCASSVPDFLNTEAFFGQGTRLTVV.

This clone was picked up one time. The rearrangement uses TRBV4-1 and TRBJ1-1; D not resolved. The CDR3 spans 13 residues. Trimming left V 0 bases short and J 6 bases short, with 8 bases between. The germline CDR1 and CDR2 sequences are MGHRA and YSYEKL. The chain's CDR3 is CASSQDEGPEAFF. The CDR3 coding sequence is TGCGCCAGCAGCCAAGATGAGGGTCCTGAAGCTTTCTTT.

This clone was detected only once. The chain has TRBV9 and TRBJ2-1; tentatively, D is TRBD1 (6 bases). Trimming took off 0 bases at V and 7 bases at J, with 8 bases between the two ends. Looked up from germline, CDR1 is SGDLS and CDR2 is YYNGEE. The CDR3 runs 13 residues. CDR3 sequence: CASSVGGGNEQFF. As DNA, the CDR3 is TGTGCCAGCAGCGTAGGAGGGGGTAATGAGCAGTTCTTC.

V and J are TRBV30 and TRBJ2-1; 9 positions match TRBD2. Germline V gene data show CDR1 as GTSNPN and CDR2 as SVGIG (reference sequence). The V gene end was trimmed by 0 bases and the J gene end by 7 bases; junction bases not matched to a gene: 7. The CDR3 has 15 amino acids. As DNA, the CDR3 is TGTGCCTGGAGTGTGGCGGGGGGGGTCAGAAATGAGCAGTTCTTC. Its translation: CAWSVAGGVRNEQFF.